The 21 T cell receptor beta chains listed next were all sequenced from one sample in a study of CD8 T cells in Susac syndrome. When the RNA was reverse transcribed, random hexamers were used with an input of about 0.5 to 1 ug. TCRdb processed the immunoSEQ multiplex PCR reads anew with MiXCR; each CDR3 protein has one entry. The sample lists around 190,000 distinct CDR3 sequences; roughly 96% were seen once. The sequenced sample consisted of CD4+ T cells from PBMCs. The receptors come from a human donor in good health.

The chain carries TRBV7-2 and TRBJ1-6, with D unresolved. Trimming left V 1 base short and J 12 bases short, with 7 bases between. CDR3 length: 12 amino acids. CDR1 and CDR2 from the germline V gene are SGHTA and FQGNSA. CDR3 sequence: CASSLEFGPLHF. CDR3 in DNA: TGTGCCAGCAGCTTAGAATTCGGACCCCTCCACTTT. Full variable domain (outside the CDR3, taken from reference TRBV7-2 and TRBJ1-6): GAGVSQSPSNKVTEKGKDVELRCDPISGHTALYWYRQSLGQGLEFLIYFQGNSAPDKSGLPSDRFSAERTGGSVSTLTIQRTQQEDSAVYLCASSLEFGPLHFGNGTRLTVT.

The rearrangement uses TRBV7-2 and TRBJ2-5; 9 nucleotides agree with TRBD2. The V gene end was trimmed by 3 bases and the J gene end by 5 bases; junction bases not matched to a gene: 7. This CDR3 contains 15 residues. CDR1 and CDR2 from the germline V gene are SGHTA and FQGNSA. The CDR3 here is CASSLMAGGQETQYF. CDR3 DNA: TGTGCCAGCAGCTTGATGGCGGGGGGGCAGGAGACCCAGTACTTC.

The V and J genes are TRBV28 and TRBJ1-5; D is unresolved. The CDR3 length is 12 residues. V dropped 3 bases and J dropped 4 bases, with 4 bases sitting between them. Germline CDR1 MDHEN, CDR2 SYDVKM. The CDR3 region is CASSFRNQPQHF. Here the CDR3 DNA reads TGTGCCAGCAGTTTCCGTAATCAGCCCCAGCATTTT.

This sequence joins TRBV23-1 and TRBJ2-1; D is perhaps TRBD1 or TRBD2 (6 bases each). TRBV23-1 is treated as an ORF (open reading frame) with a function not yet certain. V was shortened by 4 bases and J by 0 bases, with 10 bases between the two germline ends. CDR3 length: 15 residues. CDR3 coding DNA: TGCGCCAGCAGTCTAAGGGGGGACTCCTACAATGAGCAGTTCTTC. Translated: CASSLRGDSYNEQFF.

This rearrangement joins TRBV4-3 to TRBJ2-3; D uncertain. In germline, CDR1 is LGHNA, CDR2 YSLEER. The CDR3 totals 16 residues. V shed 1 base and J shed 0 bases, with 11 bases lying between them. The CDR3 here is CASSQVGSLSTDTQYF. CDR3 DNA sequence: TGCGCCAGCAGCCAAGTGGGGTCCCTGAGCACAGATACGCAGTATTTT.

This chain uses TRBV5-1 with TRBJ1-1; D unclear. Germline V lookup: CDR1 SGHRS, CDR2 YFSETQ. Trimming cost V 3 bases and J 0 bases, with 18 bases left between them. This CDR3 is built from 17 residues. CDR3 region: CASSWGRELTMNTEAFF. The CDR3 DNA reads TGCGCCAGCAGCTGGGGTCGGGAGCTCACAATGAACACTGAAGCTTTCTTT.

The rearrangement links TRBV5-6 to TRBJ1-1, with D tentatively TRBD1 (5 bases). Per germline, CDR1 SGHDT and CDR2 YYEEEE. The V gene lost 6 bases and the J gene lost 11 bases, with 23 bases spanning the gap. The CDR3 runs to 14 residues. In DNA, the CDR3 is TGTGCCAGCATCAATTCCCGGGGGGGGAACCGGGCTTTCTTT. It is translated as CASINSRGGNRAFF.

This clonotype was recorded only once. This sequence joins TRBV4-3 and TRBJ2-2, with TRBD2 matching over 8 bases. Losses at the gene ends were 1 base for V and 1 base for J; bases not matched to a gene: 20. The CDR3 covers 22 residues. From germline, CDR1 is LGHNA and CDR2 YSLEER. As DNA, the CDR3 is TGCGCCAGCAGCCAAGGCCGGGGCGGGGGGACCCTCCTCGTACGGAACACCGGGGAGCTGTTTTTT. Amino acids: CASSQGRGGGTLLVRNTGELFF.

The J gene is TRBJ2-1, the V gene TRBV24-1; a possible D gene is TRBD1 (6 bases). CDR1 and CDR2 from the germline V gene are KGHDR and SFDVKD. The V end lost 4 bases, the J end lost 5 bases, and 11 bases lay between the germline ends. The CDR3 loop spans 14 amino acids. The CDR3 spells CATSDPGTHNEQFF. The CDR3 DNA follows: TGTGCCACCAGTGACCCCGGGACACACAATGAGCAGTTCTTC.

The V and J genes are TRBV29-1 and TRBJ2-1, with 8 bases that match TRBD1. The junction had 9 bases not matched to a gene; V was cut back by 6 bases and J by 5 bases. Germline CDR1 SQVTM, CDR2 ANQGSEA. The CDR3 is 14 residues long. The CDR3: CSVTTGAQDNEQFF. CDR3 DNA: TGCAGCGTAACGACAGGGGCGCAGGACAATGAGCAGTTCTTC.

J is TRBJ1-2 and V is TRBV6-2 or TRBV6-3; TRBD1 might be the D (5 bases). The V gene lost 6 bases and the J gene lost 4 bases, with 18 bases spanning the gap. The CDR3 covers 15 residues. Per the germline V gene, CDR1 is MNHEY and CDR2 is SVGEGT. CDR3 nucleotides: TGTGCCAGCAGCTACGGAGGGACCATCAGCTATGGCTACACCTTC. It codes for CASSYGGTISYGYTF.

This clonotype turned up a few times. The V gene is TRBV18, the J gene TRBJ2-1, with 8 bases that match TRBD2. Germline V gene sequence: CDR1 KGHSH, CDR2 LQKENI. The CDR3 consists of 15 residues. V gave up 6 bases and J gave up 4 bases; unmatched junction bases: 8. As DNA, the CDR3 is TGTGCCAGCTCCTCCGGACTAGCAGATTACAATGAGCAGTTCTTC. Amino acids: CASSSGLADYNEQFF.

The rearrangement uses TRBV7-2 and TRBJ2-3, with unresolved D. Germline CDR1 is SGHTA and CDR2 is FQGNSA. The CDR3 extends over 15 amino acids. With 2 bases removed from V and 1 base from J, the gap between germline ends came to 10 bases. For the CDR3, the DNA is TGTGCCAGCAGCTTACAGCTATCGGGCACAGATACGCAGTATTTT. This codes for CASSLQLSGTDTQYF.

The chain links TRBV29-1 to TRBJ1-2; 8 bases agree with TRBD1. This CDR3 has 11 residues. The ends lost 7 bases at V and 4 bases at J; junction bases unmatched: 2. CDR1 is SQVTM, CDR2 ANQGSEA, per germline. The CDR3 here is CSAGTGYGYTF. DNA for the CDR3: TGCAGCGCCGGGACAGGCTATGGCTACACCTTC.

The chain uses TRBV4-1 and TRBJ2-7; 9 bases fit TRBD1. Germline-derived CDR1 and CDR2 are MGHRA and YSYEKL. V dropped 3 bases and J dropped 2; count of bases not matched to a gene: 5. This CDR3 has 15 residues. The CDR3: CASSQDRGVTYEQYV. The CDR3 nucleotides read TGCGCCAGCAGCCAGGACAGGGGAGTAACCTACGAGCAGTACGTC.

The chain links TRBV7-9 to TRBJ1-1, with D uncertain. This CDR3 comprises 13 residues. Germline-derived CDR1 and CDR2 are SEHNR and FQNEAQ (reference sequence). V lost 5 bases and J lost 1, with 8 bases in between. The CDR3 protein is CASSIESNTEAFF. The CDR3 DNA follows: TGTGCCAGCAGCATTGAGTCGAACACTGAAGCTTTCTTT.

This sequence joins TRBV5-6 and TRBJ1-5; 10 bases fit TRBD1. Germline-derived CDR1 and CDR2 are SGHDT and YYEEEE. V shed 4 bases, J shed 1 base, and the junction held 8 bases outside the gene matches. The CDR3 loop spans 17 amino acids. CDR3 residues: CASSPGGQGNSNQPQHF. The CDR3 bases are TGTGCCAGCAGCCCGGGGGGACAGGGGAACAGCAATCAGCCCCAGCATTTT.

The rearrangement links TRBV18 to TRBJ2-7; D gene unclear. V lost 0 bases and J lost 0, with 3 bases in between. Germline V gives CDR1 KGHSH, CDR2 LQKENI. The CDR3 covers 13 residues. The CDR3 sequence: CASSPPPSYEQYF. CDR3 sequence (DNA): TGTGCCAGCTCACCACCGCCCTCCTACGAGCAGTACTTC.

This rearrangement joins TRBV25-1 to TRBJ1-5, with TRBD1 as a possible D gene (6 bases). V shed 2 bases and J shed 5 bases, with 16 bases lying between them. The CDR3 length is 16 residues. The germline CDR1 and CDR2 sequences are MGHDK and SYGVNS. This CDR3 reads CASSEPGGQGYQPQHF. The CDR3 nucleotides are TGTGCCAGCAGTGAACCCGGGGGGCAGGGATATCAGCCCCAGCATTTT.

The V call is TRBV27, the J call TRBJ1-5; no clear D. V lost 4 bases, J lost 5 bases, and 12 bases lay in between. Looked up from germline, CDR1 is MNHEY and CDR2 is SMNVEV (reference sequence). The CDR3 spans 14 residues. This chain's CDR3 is CASSWGLSDQPQHF. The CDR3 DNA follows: TGTGCCAGCAGTTGGGGATTGTCAGATCAGCCCCAGCATTTT.

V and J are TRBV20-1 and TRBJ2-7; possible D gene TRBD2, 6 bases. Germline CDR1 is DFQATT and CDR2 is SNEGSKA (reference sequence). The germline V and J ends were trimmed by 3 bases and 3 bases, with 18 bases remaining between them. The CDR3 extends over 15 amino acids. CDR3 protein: CSASPWGSGGYEQYV. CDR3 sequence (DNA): TGCAGTGCTAGCCCGTGGGGTAGCGGAGGCTACGAGCAGTACGTC.